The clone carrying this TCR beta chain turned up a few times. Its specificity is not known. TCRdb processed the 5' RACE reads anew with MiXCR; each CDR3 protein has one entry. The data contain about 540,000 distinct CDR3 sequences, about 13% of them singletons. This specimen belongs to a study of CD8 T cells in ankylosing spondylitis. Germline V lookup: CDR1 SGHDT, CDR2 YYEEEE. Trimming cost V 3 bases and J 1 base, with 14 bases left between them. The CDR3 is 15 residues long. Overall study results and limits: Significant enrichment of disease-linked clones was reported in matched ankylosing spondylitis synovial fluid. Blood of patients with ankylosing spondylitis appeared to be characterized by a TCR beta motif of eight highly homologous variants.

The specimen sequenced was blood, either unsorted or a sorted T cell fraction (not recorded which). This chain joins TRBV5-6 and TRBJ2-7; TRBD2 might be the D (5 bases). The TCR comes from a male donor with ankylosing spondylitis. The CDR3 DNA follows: TGTGCCAGCAGCTCTTCAGGCGGGTTTTCCTACGAGCAGTACTTC. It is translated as CASSSSGGFSYEQYF.